This paragraph covers one T cell receptor (beta chain) sequence. Its recognized antigen is unknown. No much larger clone is present one base from it, and per-base qualities are unavailable. Trimming costs V 2 bases and J 5 bases, and their ends lie 6 bases apart. Based on the germline V gene (reference sequence), the CDR1 and CDR2 sequences are PRHDT and FYEKMQ. Including cysteine and phenylalanine, the CDR3 has 12 amino acids. The kept DNA is CDR3 alone, 36 bases in frame from the first base. The entire amount of isolated RNA was reverse transcribed using the High Capacity cDNA Reverse Transcription Kit, so the sequenced TCRB transcripts were expressed ones. Deep immunoSEQ sequencing was performed on naive, central memory and regulatory T cell samples, with an average of approximately 4 million total reads per sample. Sorted cells were lysed in RLT buffer, and RNA was extracted using DNase-treated RNeasy Micro or Mini kits according to cell number. To prevent cross-contamination, every cell subset was processed on its own, while patient and healthy donor samples were processed together. Using the immunoSEQ multiplex PCR, TCRB sequences were amplified from cDNA into 87-bp fragments spanning the CDR3 region. The amplicons were sequenced using the Illumina HiSeq platform. On the authors' methods: PCR bias was corrected computationally using synthetic template baselines, and reads within Hamming distance 2 were collapsed, with unmergeable singletons discarded. Reads were aligned against IMGT to assign V, D and J genes, CDR3 length and insertions or deletions at six rearrangement sites. Within each subset, clonotype counts were normalized to sorted cell number, after which true diversity and Gini coefficients were computed with the tcR R package. Repertoire sharing was quantified using the overlap coefficient calculated on TCRB nucleotide sequences. As a proxy for the pre-selection repertoire, out-of-frame TCRB sequences from naive cells were analyzed. TCRdb limited this immuneACCESS table to in-frame rearrangements with V and J called. A share of clones is missing; checked studies link under half to unresolved V genes, and the rest is unexplained. V and J calls and clone size are copied from that table; D and trimming were computed from the DNA. This sample lists hundreds of thousands of clones; 15% to 20% were detected once. The top ten clones comprise about 0.02% of the sample.

Each donor gave one peripheral blood draw, averaging approximately 110 mL, which was collected into heparinised tubes. Using a panel that included CD45RO, CCR7, CD25, CD127, CD95 and CD27, naive, central memory, regulatory and stem cell-like memory CD4+ T cells were sorted on a BD FACSAria II. Purity was above 95% for every sorted population. PBMCs were isolated right away by Lymphoprep density gradient centrifugation and were stained directly, without culture. So that batch effects would be minimized, each experiment stained and sorted samples in pairs, pairing one healthy donor with one patient. This sample is part of a study of beta chain features in type 1 diabetes (dated by TCRdb to 2016 to 2019). The study in broad terms: Patients and healthy donors did not differ in mean age, gender distribution, total cell number or subset yield. Regulatory and stem cell-like memory subsets were obtained from only 8 patients and about eight healthy donors, while naive and central memory subsets were obtained from all 28 donors. In the study, TCRB repertoires of sorted circulating CD4+ T cell subsets from recently diagnosed type 1 diabetes patients were compared with those of matched healthy donors. A total of over 90,000,000 sorted cells were examined across all samples, and a strong correlation was observed between cell number per subset and RNA yield. General findings and caveats noted by the study authors: Naive, central memory and regulatory TCRB repertoires appeared to be more similar among patients than among healthy donors. Fewer insertions and more nucleotide deletions at VDJ recombination sites were observed in patients with type 1 diabetes, implying thymic rearrangement abnormalities. Shorter templates might have been favored by PCR, but patient and control samples were amplified and corrected together, so both groups would have been affected equally by any skew. Because cDNA rather than genomic DNA was sequenced, highly expressing activated cells could have been over-represented, although no difference in activation and CD3 levels was found between groups. A moderate but significant shortening of TCRB CDR3 length was observed in type 1 diabetes patients in all four CD4+ subsets. HLA sub-analyses involved small numbers of individuals, so any influence of HLA type on TCRB rearrangement remained unresolved.

The sequence came from a woman aged 18-30 years in good health. The sample taken for sequencing was naive CD4+ T cells from blood. The meaning of the sample's cell subset or site label: true naive CD4+ T cells. The chain was built from TRBV13 and TRBJ2-5, with the D gene too uncertain to name. The DNA is TGTGCCAGCAGCTTACCTCGGGAGACCCAGTACTTC. The resulting protein is CASSLPRETQYF.